Sequencing of this T cell receptor (beta chain) was carried out in a study of shared clonotypes between healthy human individuals. Looking at the study overall: Three plates were used per donor for CD4 naive, three for CD4 memory, two for CD8 naive and one for CD8 memory.

The deep-level immunoSEQ assay was used. Original processing notes: In the immunoSEQ data, sequences were junction-only and lacked quality scores, so filtering differed. The assay was immunoSEQ multiplex PCR, and TCRdb's table has in-frame clones only and misses some. V and J calls and clone size follow that table, whereas D and trimming were derived from the DNA. The sample yields about 1.4 million clones, roughly 96% seen once. The sequenced sample was naive CD4+ T cells sorted from blood. Noted subset: CD45RA+ positively selected. This TCR came from a man in his thirties or forties in good health.

The CDR3 loop is CASSPSAVRDGYTF. CDR3 coding DNA: TGTGCCAGCAGCCCCTCGGCCGTACGGGATGGCTACACCTTC. The chain is built from TRBV9 and TRBJ1-2; no definite D call. The CDR3 contains 14 residues. V was trimmed by 4 bases and J by 6 bases, leaving 16 bases between them. Per the germline V gene, CDR1 is SGDLS and CDR2 is YYNGEE. The complete variable domain, with remaining parts taken from reference TRBV9 and TRBJ1-2, reads DSGVTQTPKHLITATGQRVTLRCSPRSGDLSVYWYQQSLDQGLQFLIQYYNGEERAKGNILERFSAQQFPDLHSELNLSSLELGDSALYFCASSPSAVRDGYTFGSGTRLTVV.